This TCR beta chain stems from a study of OX40 agonist ivuxolimab in advanced cancers. Assay used: immunoSEQ multiplex PCR; TCRdb lists only in-frame clones, some missing. The table includes 50,000 to 65,000 clones, approximately 86% detected once. Looked up from germline, CDR1 is GTSNPN and CDR2 is SVGIG (reference sequence). CDR3 length equals 14 residues. Trimming took 2 bases from V and 8 from J, leaving 13 bases between them. This specimen consisted of CD4+ or CD8+ T cells sorted from blood, obtained in a trial of the OX40 agonist ivuxolimab. The J gene is TRBJ1-6, the V gene TRBV30, with D perhaps TRBD1 (5 bases). This clonotype originated in an adult with an advanced solid tumor such as melanoma, head and neck, liver or kidney cancer. The CDR3: CAWSRQGGYSPLHF. In DNA, the CDR3 is TGTGCCTGGAGTAGGCAGGGAGGATATTCACCCCTCCACTTT.